This T cell receptor beta chain was obtained from a study of graft-versus-host responses after intestinal transplantation. Study conclusions and caveats: Some patients had graft-donor T cell macrochimerism. In their allografts, the ratios of graft-versus-host to host-versus-graft T cell clones were high.

Repertoires were generated with immunoSEQ multiplex PCR, while TCRdb's copy carries only in-frame clones and drops some. The sample gives about 63,000 clones, around 86% of which show up once; approximately 1.6% is in the top ten. CDR3 size: 16 residues. Tissue processing of the graft released intraepithelial and lamina propria lymphocytes from it. On this clone itself: Its antigen remains unknown.

The specimen was ileum tissue, collected roughly 390 days after transplant. This TCR was sampled from a human patient who received an intestinal transplant, so some T cells may come from the graft donor. V usage is TRBV21-1 and J usage is TRBJ2-5. TRBV21-1 is a pseudogene locus. CDR3 amino acids: CASSKDVPSGDETQYF. Here the CDR3 DNA reads TGTGCCAGCAGCAAAGACGTCCCTTCCGGGGACGAGACCCAGTACTTC.